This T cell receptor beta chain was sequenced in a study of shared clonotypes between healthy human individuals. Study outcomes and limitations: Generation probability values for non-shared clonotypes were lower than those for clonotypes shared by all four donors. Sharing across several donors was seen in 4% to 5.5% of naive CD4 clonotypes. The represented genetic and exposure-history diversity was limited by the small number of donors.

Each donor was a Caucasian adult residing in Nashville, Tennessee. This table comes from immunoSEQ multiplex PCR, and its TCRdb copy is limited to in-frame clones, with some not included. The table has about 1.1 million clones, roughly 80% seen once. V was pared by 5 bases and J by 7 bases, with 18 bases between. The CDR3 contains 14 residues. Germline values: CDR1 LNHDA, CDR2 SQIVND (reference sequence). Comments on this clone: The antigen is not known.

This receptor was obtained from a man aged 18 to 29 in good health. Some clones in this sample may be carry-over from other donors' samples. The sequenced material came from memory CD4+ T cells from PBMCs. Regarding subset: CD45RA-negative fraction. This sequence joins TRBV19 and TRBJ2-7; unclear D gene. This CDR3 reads CASSRATAAREQYF. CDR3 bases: TGTGCCAGTAGTCGCGCTACTGCGGCTAGGGAGCAGTACTTC.